The entry that follows covers one T cell receptor (beta chain) sequence. Its antigen is not known. This record comes from a study of cytomegalovirus exposure and HLA in healthy donors. This CDR3 spans 14 amino acids. Germline V gene sequence: CDR1 LNHDA, CDR2 SQIVND (reference sequence). V lost 6 bases and J lost 6; bases outside the gene matches: 8. Study findings and constraints: When analyzed later, a missense DCLRE1C variant was found to be linked to TCR beta V- and J-gene trimming. When a later analysis compared HLA-associated TCR beta chains with equally common others, the HLA-associated chains turned out to be more clonally expanded and to have lower generation probabilities.

Both 60 Vbeta primers and 13 Jbeta primers went into the PCR. Data came from immunoSEQ multiplex PCR; TCRdb stores just in-frame clones and leaves some out. The table shows 95,000 to 100,000 clones, with over 70% occurring only once. The chain recombines TRBV19 with TRBJ2-7; 10 bases fit TRBD1. Sequences were obtained from PBMCs. The clonotype comes from a man aged 45 to 65 in good health and CMV-seronegative. The CDR3 DNA reads TGTGCCAGTAGCTCCCCCGGGACAGGGGTCGAGCAGTACTTC. Its translation: CASSSPGTGVEQYF.